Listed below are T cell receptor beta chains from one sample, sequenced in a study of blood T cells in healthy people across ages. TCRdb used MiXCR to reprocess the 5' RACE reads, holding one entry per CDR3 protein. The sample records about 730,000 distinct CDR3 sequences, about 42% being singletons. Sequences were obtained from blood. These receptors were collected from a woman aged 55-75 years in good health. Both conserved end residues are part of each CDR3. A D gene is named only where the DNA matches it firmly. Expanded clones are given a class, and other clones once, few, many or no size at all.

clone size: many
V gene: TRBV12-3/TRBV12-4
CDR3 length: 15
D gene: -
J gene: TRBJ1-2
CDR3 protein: CASSLVGGLNYGYTF
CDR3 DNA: TGTGCCAGCAGTTTGGTGGGGGGCCTCAACTATGGCTACACCTTC

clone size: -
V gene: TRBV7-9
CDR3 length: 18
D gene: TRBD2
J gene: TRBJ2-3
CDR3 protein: CASSRTSGGTRGTDTQYF
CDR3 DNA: TGTGCCAGCAGCCGAACTAGCGGGGGAACTCGCGGCACAGATACGCAGTATTTT

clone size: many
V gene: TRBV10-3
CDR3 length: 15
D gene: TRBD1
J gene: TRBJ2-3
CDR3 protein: CAIAGTATGTDTQYF
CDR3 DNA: TGTGCCATCGCTGGGACAGCGACGGGGACAGATACGCAGTATTTT

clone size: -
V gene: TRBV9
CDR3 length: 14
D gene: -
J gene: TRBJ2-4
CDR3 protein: CASSLDVAKNVQYF
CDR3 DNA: TGTGCCAGCAGTTTGGACGTAGCCAAAAACGTTCAGTACTTC

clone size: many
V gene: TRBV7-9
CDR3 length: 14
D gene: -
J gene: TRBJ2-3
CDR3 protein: CASSLAAGSDTQYF
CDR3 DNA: TGTGCCAGCAGCTTAGCGGCAGGGTCAGATACGCAGTATTTT

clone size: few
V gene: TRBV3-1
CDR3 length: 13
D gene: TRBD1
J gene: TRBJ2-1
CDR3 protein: CASSQDAGTGEFF
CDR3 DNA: TGTGCCAGCAGCCAAGATGCTGGGACAGGGGAGTTCTTC

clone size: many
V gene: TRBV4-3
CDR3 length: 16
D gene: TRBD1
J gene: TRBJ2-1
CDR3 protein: CASSFQTGSSYNEQFF
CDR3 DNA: TGCGCCAGCAGCTTCCAGACAGGGAGCTCCTACAATGAGCAGTTCTTC

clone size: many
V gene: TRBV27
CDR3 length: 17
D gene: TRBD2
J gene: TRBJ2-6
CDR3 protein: CASSLSSGGTGANVLTF
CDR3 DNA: TGTGCCAGCAGTTTATCGTCGGGAGGAACCGGGGCCAACGTCCTGACTTTC

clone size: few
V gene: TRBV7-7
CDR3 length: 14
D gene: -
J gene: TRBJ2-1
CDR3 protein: CASSLDGAYNEQFF
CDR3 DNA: TGTGCTAGCAGCTTAGACGGGGCCTACAATGAGCAGTTCTTC

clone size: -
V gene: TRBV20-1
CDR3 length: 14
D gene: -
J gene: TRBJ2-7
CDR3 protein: CSAPDTRTSYEQYF
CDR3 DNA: TGCAGTGCTCCAGACACACGAACCTCCTACGAGCAGTACTTC

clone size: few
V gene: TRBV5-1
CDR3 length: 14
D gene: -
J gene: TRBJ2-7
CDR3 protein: CASSVGHGKNEQYF
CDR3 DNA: TGCGCCAGCAGCGTGGGACATGGAAAAAACGAGCAGTACTTC